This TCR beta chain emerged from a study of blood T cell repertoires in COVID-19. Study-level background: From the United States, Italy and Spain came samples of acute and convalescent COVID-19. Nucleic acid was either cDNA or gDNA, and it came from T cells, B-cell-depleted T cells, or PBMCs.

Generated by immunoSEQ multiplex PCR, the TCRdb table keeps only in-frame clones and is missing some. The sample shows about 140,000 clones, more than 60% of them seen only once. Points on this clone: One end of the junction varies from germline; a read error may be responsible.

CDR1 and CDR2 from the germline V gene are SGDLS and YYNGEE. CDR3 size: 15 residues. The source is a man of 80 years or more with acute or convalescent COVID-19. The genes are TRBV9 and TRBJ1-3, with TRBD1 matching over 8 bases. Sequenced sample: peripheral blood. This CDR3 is CVSSTRGLSGNTIYF. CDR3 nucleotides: TGTGTCAGCAGCACCAGGGGGCTGTCTGGAAACACCATATATTTT.